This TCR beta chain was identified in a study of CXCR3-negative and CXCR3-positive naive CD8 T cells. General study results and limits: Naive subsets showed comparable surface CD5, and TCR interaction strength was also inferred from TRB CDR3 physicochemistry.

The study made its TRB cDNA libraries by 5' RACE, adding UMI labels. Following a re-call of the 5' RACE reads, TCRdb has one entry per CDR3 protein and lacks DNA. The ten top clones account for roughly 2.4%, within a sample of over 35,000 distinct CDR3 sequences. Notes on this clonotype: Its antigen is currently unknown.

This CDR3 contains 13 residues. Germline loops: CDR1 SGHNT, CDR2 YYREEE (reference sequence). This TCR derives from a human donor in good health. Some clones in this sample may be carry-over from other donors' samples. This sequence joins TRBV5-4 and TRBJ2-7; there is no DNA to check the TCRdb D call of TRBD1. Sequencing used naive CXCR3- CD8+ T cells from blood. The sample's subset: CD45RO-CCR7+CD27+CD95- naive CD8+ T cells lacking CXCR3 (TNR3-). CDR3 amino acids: CASSYRGSYEQYF.